The 30 T cell receptor beta chains reported below all come from one sample, sequenced in a study of blood T cell repertoires in COVID-19. The table came from immunoSEQ multiplex PCR; TCRdb's copy has only in-frame clones and leaves some out. Counted here are about 140,000 clones, approximately 80% occurring once; the ten biggest clones make up about 15%. Specimen: peripheral blood. The source is a man aged 45-65 years with acute or convalescent COVID-19.

This clone appeared many times. The J gene is TRBJ2-7, the V gene TRBV3-1 (or the pseudogene TRBV3-2); the match to TRBD1 covers 9 bases. Germline CDR1 LGHDT, CDR2 YNNKEL (reference sequence). This CDR3 has 13 amino acids. With 4 bases clipped from V and 3 bases from J, the junction kept 1 base outside the gene matches. The CDR3 spells CASSRQGVYEQYF. The CDR3 bases are TGTGCCAGCAGCCGACAGGGGGTCTACGAGCAGTACTTC.

The rearrangement links TRBV3-1 (or the pseudogene TRBV3-2) to TRBJ2-5; 8 bases line up with TRBD2. Trimming at V came to 3 bases and at J to 2 bases, leaving 5 bases not matched to a gene. Per the germline V gene, CDR1 is LGHDT and CDR2 is YNNKEL (reference sequence). The CDR3 length is 15 residues. The CDR3 DNA is TGTGCCAGCAGCCATAGGGGCGGGGGGCAAGAGACCCAGTACTTC. This sequence encodes CASSHRGGGQETQYF.

The chain links TRBV11-2 to TRBJ2-1, with a tentative D call TRBD2 (5 bases). Germline CDR1 and CDR2: SGHAT and FQNNGV. This CDR3 is built from 14 residues. The V and J ends lost 1 base and 8 bases respectively, with 12 bases between them. The CDR3 loop reads CASSLAWESDEQFF. The CDR3 DNA follows: TGTGCCAGCAGCTTAGCGTGGGAGAGCGATGAGCAGTTCTTC.

This chain links TRBV24-1 with TRBJ2-2; 7 bases agree with TRBD2. The J segment lost 5 bases and the V segment lost 4 bases, leaving 0 bases of the junction unmatched. The CDR3 is made up of 13 amino acids. The germline V gene has CDR1 KGHDR and CDR2 SFDVKD. This CDR3 reads CATSEGGTGELFF. In DNA, the CDR3 is TGTGCCACCAGTGAGGGGGGGACCGGGGAGCTGTTTTTT.

To note about this clone: Different DNA sequences within this sample yield the same CDR3. This chain connects TRBV5-6 to TRBJ1-1, with D hard to call. Germline V lookup: CDR1 SGHDT, CDR2 YYEEEE. The ends were cut back, 0 bases at V and 2 bases at J, with 5 bases in the middle. The CDR3 has 13 amino acids. CDR3 region: CASSLGPNTEAFF. CDR3 bases: TGTGCCAGCAGCTTGGGGCCTAACACTGAAGCTTTCTTT.

V is TRBV30 and J is TRBJ1-2; D might be TRBD1 (5 bases). Trimming removed 0 bases at V and 1 base at J, with 12 bases between. Germline lookup yields CDR1 GTSNPN and CDR2 SVGIG (reference sequence). The CDR3 length is 15 residues. CDR3 sequence reads: CAWSVGEANNYGYTF. For the CDR3, the DNA is TGTGCCTGGAGTGTAGGGGAAGCCAATAACTATGGCTACACCTTC.

This clone was observed a single time. CDR3 sequence reads: CASSLTVSNQPQHF. The CDR3 DNA reads as TGCGCCAGCAGCCTCACAGTTAGCAATCAGCCCCAGCATTTT. V is TRBV10-2 and J is TRBJ1-5; D is ambiguous. From germline, CDR1 is WSHSY and CDR2 SAAADI. The CDR3 contains 14 residues. V was shortened by 6 bases and J by 0 bases, with 9 bases between the two germline ends.

This chain joins TRBV12-3 or TRBV12-4 and TRBJ2-5, with TRBD2 as a possible D gene (7 bases). CDR3 length: 12 amino acids. V dropped 6 bases and J dropped 9 bases, with 14 bases sitting between them. The CDR3 here is CASSYLGGAQYF. DNA of the CDR3: TGTGCCAGCAGCTATCTAGGGGGGGCCCAGTACTTC.

J is TRBJ2-3 and V is TRBV7-8; 13 bases map to TRBD2. The CDR3 length is 18 residues. CDR1 and CDR2 (germline): SGHVS, FQNEAQ. V shed 5 bases and J 3 bases; nucleotides not matched to a gene: 11. The CDR3, as DNA: TGTGCCAGCAGCCCCTCCCGGACTAGCGGGGGAAGTACAGATACGCAGTATTTT. As protein: CASSPSRTSGGSTDTQYF.

The chain has TRBV19 and TRBJ2-3, with unresolved D. This CDR3 has 13 residues. Germline CDR1 LNHDA, CDR2 SQIVND (reference sequence). The V end lost 5 bases, the J end lost 1 base, and 7 bases lay between the germline ends. The CDR3 spells CASSQDRTDTQYF. The CDR3 DNA reads TGTGCCAGTAGTCAGGATCGCACAGATACGCAGTATTTT.

The chain has TRBV24-1 and TRBJ2-1; tentative D call: TRBD1 (10 bases). Germline values: CDR1 KGHDR, CDR2 SFDVKD. Trimming cost V 7 bases and J 10 bases, with 22 bases left between them. The CDR3 has 15 amino acids. This chain's CDR3 is CATRNTGQGTSEQFF. DNA for the CDR3: TGTGCCACCAGAAACACGGGACAGGGGACTAGCGAGCAGTTCTTC.

J is TRBJ1-2 and V is TRBV10-3; 7 bases map to TRBD1. Losses at the gene ends were 0 bases for V and 8 bases for J; bases not matched to a gene: 3. The CDR3 runs to 13 residues. The V gene's germline CDR1 is ENHRY and CDR2 SYGVKD. The CDR3 region is CAISESGQRGYTF. In DNA, the CDR3 is TGTGCCATCAGTGAGTCGGGACAGCGGGGCTACACCTTC.

J is TRBJ2-1 and V is TRBV2; perhaps TRBD1 as D (5 bases). CDR3 length: 14 amino acids. With 3 bases removed from V and 9 bases from J, the gap between germline ends came to 15 bases. Looked up from germline, CDR1 is SNHLY and CDR2 is FYNNEI. In DNA form, the CDR3 reads TGTGCCAGCAGTGACGTTCAGGGTTCGGGTGAGCAGTTCTTC. This encodes CASSDVQGSGEQFF.

The rearrangement uses TRBV2 and TRBJ1-2; 9 bases map to TRBD1. The V gene's germline CDR1 is SNHLY and CDR2 FYNNEI. The V segment lost 6 bases and the J segment 8 bases; nucleotides outside the gene matches: 10. The CDR3 is 14 residues long. The CDR3 here is CASSRTGQGLGYTF. In nucleotides, the CDR3 is TGTGCCAGCAGCAGGACCGGACAGGGGTTGGGCTACACCTTC. Based on the CDR3 plus reference TRBV2 and TRBJ1-2, the full variable domain is EPEVTQTPSHQVTQMGQEVILRCVPISNHLYFYWYRQILGQKVEFLVSFYNNEISEKSEIFDDQFSVERPDGSNFTLKIRSTKLEDSAMYFCASSRTGQGLGYTFGSGTRLTVV.

The J gene is TRBJ2-7, the V gene TRBV21-1; the DNA was not compared with TRBD1, the D call given in the table. TRBV21-1 is flagged as a pseudogene. The CDR3 is 17 residues long. CDR3 DNA sequence: TGTGCCAGCCCTAACCCAGGGGCAAAAAGGGGTGGGGACGAGCAGTACTTC. Translated: CASPNPGAKRGGDEQYF.

The rearrangement joins TRBV4-1 to TRBJ1-6; tentatively, D is TRBD1 (6 bases). V lost 4 bases, J lost 7 bases, and 20 bases lay in between. This CDR3 contains 17 residues. Per the germline V gene, CDR1 is MGHRA and CDR2 is YSYEKL. For the CDR3, the DNA is TGCGCCAGCAGCCGGGGCGACTTCAGGGGCCGGAATTCACCCCTCCACTTT. It translates to CASSRGDFRGRNSPLHF.

This CDR3 reads CASVQTGLGEKLFF. CDR3 coding DNA: TGTGCCAGCGTTCAGACAGGATTGGGTGAAAAACTGTTTTTT. This chain uses TRBV6-5 with TRBJ1-4, with a tentative D call TRBD1 (6 bases). Trimming stripped 8 bases from V and 7 bases from J, with 17 bases between. Germline V lookup: CDR1 MNHEY, CDR2 SVGAGI. The CDR3 is made up of 14 amino acids.

The chain links TRBV3-1 (or the pseudogene TRBV3-2) to TRBJ2-3; no definite D call. Trimming pared 0 bases from V and 2 bases from J, leaving 6 bases between. This CDR3 has 14 amino acids. The germline gives CDR1 LGHDT, CDR2 YNNKEL (reference sequence). CDR3 region: CASSQDIPTDTQYF. CDR3 bases: TGTGCCAGCAGCCAAGATATTCCCACAGATACGCAGTATTTT.

This clone was counted once. This chain links TRBV11-2 with TRBJ2-6; D is unresolved. The V end lost 6 bases, the J end lost 2 bases, and 8 bases lay between the germline ends. CDR3 length: 14 amino acids. Germline V lookup: CDR1 SGHAT, CDR2 FQNNGV. The CDR3 loop is CASSPSAGANVLTF. The CDR3 DNA sequence: TGTGCCAGCAGTCCATCGGCTGGGGCCAACGTCCTGACTTTC.

The V call is TRBV10-3, the J call TRBJ2-1, with 11 positions matching TRBD2. The CDR3 has 15 residues. The ends lost 8 bases at V and 9 bases at J; junction bases unmatched: 12. Germline V gene lookup returns CDR1 ENHRY and CDR2 SYGVKD. The CDR3 sequence: CAIRKGSGGAGEQFF. CDR3 bases: TGTGCCATCCGGAAGGGTAGCGGGGGGGCCGGTGAGCAGTTCTTC.

The V and J genes are TRBV10-3 and TRBJ2-1; 15 nucleotides align to TRBD2. CDR1 is ENHRY and CDR2 is SYGVKD in the germline V gene. J was trimmed by 7 bases and V by 5 bases; bases with no gene match: 3. The CDR3 extends over 15 amino acids. CDR3 nucleotides: TGTGCCATCAGTTCTGGACTAGCGGGGGGGAATGAGCAGTTCTTC. This sequence encodes CAISSGLAGGNEQFF.

The genes are TRBV25-1 and TRBJ2-2, with a possible D match to TRBD1 (5 bases). Deletions cut 9 bases from V and 0 bases from J, with 8 bases between. In germline, CDR1 is MGHDK, CDR2 SYGVNS. The CDR3 runs to 13 residues. CDR3 region: CASDSTNTGELFF. In DNA, the CDR3 is TGTGCCAGTGACAGTACGAACACCGGGGAGCTGTTTTTT.

V gene TRBV19 combines with J gene TRBJ1-2; 7 bases line up with TRBD1. The CDR3 is 15 amino acids. V shed 3 bases and J 0 bases; nucleotides not matched to a gene: 4. From germline, CDR1 is LNHDA and CDR2 SQIVND (reference sequence). For the CDR3, the DNA is TGTGCCAGTAGTATCGACGGGACAGCTAACTATGGCTACACCTTC. Translating gives CASSIDGTANYGYTF.

This sequence joins TRBV5-8 and TRBJ1-6; no firm D call. The CDR3 is 15 amino acids. The germline V and J ends were trimmed by 4 bases and 7 bases, with 15 bases remaining between them. Per germline, CDR1 SGHTS and CDR2 YDEGEE. The CDR3 nucleotides read TGTGCCAGCAGCGCAGCAGGATCAGGAAATTCACCCCTCCACTTT. Its translation is CASSAAGSGNSPLHF.

This clone was detected once. This chain joins TRBV6-1 and TRBJ1-5, with D possibly matching TRBD1 (5 bases). V lost 3 bases to trimming and J lost 4 bases, with 19 bases between them. This CDR3 is built from 17 residues. Germline V gene sequence: CDR1 MNHNS, CDR2 SASEGT. The CDR3 spells CASSENRVRVANQPQHF. In DNA, the CDR3 is TGTGCCAGCAGTGAGAATCGGGTCAGGGTGGCGAATCAGCCCCAGCATTTT.

The CDR3 loop is CASSYSRRQNYGYTF. The CDR3 coding sequence is TGTGCCAGCAGTTACTCGCGGAGACAGAACTATGGCTACACCTTC. The chain uses TRBV6-5 and TRBJ1-2; D might be TRBD1 (5 bases). Germline V gene lookup returns CDR1 MNHEY and CDR2 SVGAGI. V lost 0 bases to trimming and J lost 2 bases, with 10 bases between them. The CDR3 runs 15 residues.

In nucleotides, the CDR3 is TGTGCCAGCAGAGCCACCTGGGCTTCCTACGAGCAGTACGTC. This encodes CASRATWASYEQYV. This chain connects TRBV6-5 to TRBJ2-7, with D uncertain. The CDR3 runs to 14 residues. Trimming took off 6 bases at V and 1 base at J, with 13 bases between the two ends. Germline V lookup: CDR1 MNHEY, CDR2 SVGAGI.

A remark on this clone: The same CDR3 can be traced to other DNA sequences in this sample. CDR3 residues: CASSEGLAGTDTQYF. The CDR3 nucleotides are TGTGCCAGCAGTGAAGGGTTAGCGGGCACAGATACGCAGTATTTT. The rearrangement links TRBV2 to TRBJ2-3; tentatively, D is TRBD2 (6 bases). The CDR3 loop spans 15 amino acids. V was clipped by 1 base and J by 1 base, with 9 bases between them. Germline loops: CDR1 SNHLY, CDR2 FYNNEI.

The chain recombines TRBV30 with TRBJ1-4; 8 bases match TRBD1. Germline-derived CDR1 and CDR2 are GTSNPN and SVGIG (reference sequence). There are 13 residues in the CDR3. V lost 4 bases, J lost 6 bases, and 4 bases stayed unmatched. The CDR3 DNA sequence: TGTGCCTGGAACAGGGGGATGGATGAAAAACTGTTTTTT. The encoded protein is CAWNRGMDEKLFF. The whole variable domain, remainder taken from reference TRBV30 and TRBJ1-4, is SQTIHQWPATLVQPVGSPLSLECTVEGTSNPNLYWYRQAAGRGLQLLFYSVGIGQISSEVPQNLSASRPQDRQFILSSKKLLLSDSGFYLCAWNRGMDEKLFFGSGTQLSVL.

This clone is a singleton in its sample. The chain has TRBV27 and TRBJ2-7; D is undetermined. Trimming stripped 7 bases from V and 2 bases from J, with 12 bases between. Germline-derived CDR1 and CDR2 are MNHEY and SMNVEV (reference sequence). The CDR3 contains 13 residues. The CDR3 here is CASTKTLTYEQYV. CDR3 DNA sequence: TGTGCCAGCACCAAGACACTGACCTACGAGCAGTACGTC.